What follows is one TCR beta chain and its context. Its specificity is unknown. Authors of the study amplified TCR beta CDR3 regions from RNA transcripts. TCR CDR3 underwent first-round RT-PCR with the HTBI primer set. Each CDR3 protein is one row after TCRdb ran MiXCR on the multiplex PCR reads. The data show 450,000 to 700,000 distinct CDR3 sequences, with 40% to 55% seen just once and 15% to 20% held by the top ten. Germline CDR1 SGHTA, CDR2 FQGNSA. The V segment lost 6 bases and the J segment 6 bases; nucleotides outside the gene matches: 9. There are 14 residues in the CDR3. These data come from a study of T cells in Graves' hyperthyroidism and ophthalmopathy. Study conclusions and caveats: The model forecast ophthalmopathy, anticipating it by a median around 6.5 months before onset.

Thyroid ultrasound, orbital computed tomography, clinical symptoms, and serum thyroxine and TRAb underpinned diagnoses. The chain links TRBV7-2 to TRBJ1-1; 8 positions match TRBD1. This TCR was sampled from an adult woman with Graves' disease, either hyperthyroidism or ophthalmopathy (not recorded which). Sequencing was performed on peripheral blood or thyroid tissue (not recorded which). The CDR3 region is CASSHPGQVAEAFF. In nucleotides, the CDR3 is TGTGCCAGCAGTCATCCGGGACAGGTAGCTGAAGCTTTCTTT.